The clone carrying this T cell receptor beta chain appeared many times. The antigen is undetermined. The data were obtained in a study of T cells in Graves' hyperthyroidism and ophthalmopathy. Overall study findings and caveats: Appearing also in blood were most of the thyroid clonotypes expanded above 0.001.

Ophthalmopathy patients had Clinical Activity Score at least 3, NOSPECS grade at least 4, duration under 3 months. RNA transcripts provided the source from which TCR beta CDR3 regions were amplified. Using the HTBI primer set, a first-round RT-PCR was run on the TCR CDR3. MiXCR, applied by TCRdb to the multiplex PCR reads, yields one record per CDR3 protein. The sample contains hundreds of thousands of distinct CDR3 sequences, about 15% of which appear only once. Germline V lookup: CDR1 KGHDR, CDR2 SFDVKD. CDR3 length equals 11 residues. V was pared by 3 bases and J by 9 bases, with 7 bases between. This TCR came from a man aged 18 to 35 with Graves' ophthalmopathy. Sequenced: blood. The J gene is TRBJ1-2, the V gene TRBV24-1; unclear D gene. CDR3 amino acids: CATSDRESYTF. In DNA, the CDR3 is TGTGCCACCAGTGATCGGGAGAGCTACACCTTC.